What follows is one T cell receptor (beta chain) and its context. Its antigen is still unknown. This entry comes from a study of cytomegalovirus exposure and HLA in healthy donors. Overall study findings and caveats: The classifier was said to identify cytomegalovirus status with high specificity and sensitivity.

PCR amplification relied on 60 Vbeta primers (plus 13 Jbeta primers). Sequencing was performed with immunoSEQ multiplex PCR; in TCRdb, only in-frame clones are kept and a portion is missing. The top ten hold roughly a tenth of the sample, which has approximately 120,000 clones, roughly three quarters seen once. Germline assignment: CDR1 SSHAT and CDR2 FNYEAQ (reference sequence). Trimming removed 1 base at V and 8 bases at J, with 12 bases between. The CDR3 has 14 residues. This sequence joins TRBV7-7 and TRBJ2-1; weak D call: TRBD1 (6 bases). The sample was PBMCs. The TCR originated in a man younger than 45 in good health and CMV-seropositive. CDR3 coding DNA: TGTGCCAGCAGCTTAGAAACAGGGAACCATGAGCAGTTCTTC. Translating it yields CASSLETGNHEQFF.